The rows below give T cell receptor beta chains drawn from one sample of a study of early T cells in non-severe SARS-CoV-2 infection. TCRdb fed the 5' RACE reads into MiXCR, producing one record per CDR3 protein. The sample shows fewer than 80,000 distinct CDR3 sequences, 7.5% to 9% of them seen only once. The specimen was whole blood, collected at baseline. The origin of the receptors is an adult who was a healthcare worker with PCR-confirmed SARS-CoV-2 infection or an uninfected control (not recorded which). Both conserved end residues are part of each CDR3. D genes are given only for firm matches. For some rows the clone size is stated as once, few or many, or as a class when expanded; others skip it.

V	size	J	D	CDR3	DNA
TRBV24-1	many	TRBJ1-5	TRBD1	CATRTGVPIGQPQHF	TGTGCCACCCGGACAGGAGTACCAATCGGTCAGCCCCAGCATTTT
TRBV4-2	many	TRBJ1-1	-	CASSQEGWGPEAFF	TGTGCCAGCAGCCAAGAAGGCTGGGGGCCAGAAGCTTTCTTT
TRBV6-5	many	TRBJ1-1	-	CASSHPGERMNTEAFF	TGTGCCAGCAGCCATCCGGGGGAAAGAATGAACACTGAAGCTTTCTTT
TRBV5-1	-	TRBJ1-4	-	CASSSDGTTNEKLFF	TGCGCCAGCAGCTCCGACGGTACAACTAATGAAAAACTGTTTTTT
TRBV7-9	few	TRBJ2-7	TRBD2	CASSFTSGTYEQYF	TGTGCCAGCAGCTTTACTAGCGGAACCTACGAGCAGTACTTC
TRBV21-1	few	TRBJ1-5	-	CASSKGGQVSNQPQHF	TGTGCCAGCAGCAAAGGGGGACAGGTTTCCAATCAGCCCCAGCATTTT
TRBV4-1	-	TRBJ2-3	TRBD2	CASSLWGGPGDTQYF	TGCGCCAGCAGCCTATGGGGAGGGCCCGGGGATACGCAGTATTTT
TRBV20-1	many	TRBJ2-4	-	CSARDSSVAKNIQYF	TGCAGTGCTAGAGATTCTAGTGTAGCCAAAAACATTCAGTACTTC
TRBV12-5	-	TRBJ2-1	-	CASGLWGRNTQFF	TGTGCTAGTGGTTTGTGGGGACGGAACACGCAGTTCTTC
TRBV18	-	TRBJ2-2	-	CASSPSRTENTGELFF	TGTGCCAGCTCACCAAGTAGGACCGAAAACACCGGGGAGCTGTTTTTT
TRBV19	-	TRBJ1-1	TRBD1	CASSTTGLANTEAFF	TGTGCCAGTAGTACGACAGGGTTGGCGAACACTGAAGCTTTCTTT
TRBV11-1	-	TRBJ1-3	-	CASSLEGRSGNTIYF	TGTGCCAGCAGCTTAGAGGGACGCTCTGGAAACACCATATATTTT
TRBV7-6	few	TRBJ2-7	-	CASSVSQAYEQYF	TGTGCCAGCAGCGTGAGTCAGGCCTACGAGCAGTACTTC
TRBV30	-	TRBJ1-6	-	CAWGLPFNSPLHF	TGTGCCTGGGGCCTTCCCTTCAATTCACCCCTCCACTTT
TRBV7-3	many	TRBJ1-1	-	CASSLGLLNTEAFF	TGTGCCAGCAGCTTAGGACTTTTGAACACTGAAGCTTTCTTT
TRBV7-8	-	TRBJ1-2	-	CASSLGWGDGYTF	TGTGCCAGCAGCTTAGGTTGGGGCGACGGCTACACCTTC
TRBV4-3	few	TRBJ2-3	-	CASSQDSRWSDTQYF	TGCGCCAGCAGCCAAGACTCCCGGTGGTCCGATACGCAGTATTTT
TRBV9	-	TRBJ2-7	-	CASSVGVRNEQYF	TGTGCCAGCAGCGTTGGGGTGAGAAACGAGCAGTACTTC
TRBV7-9	few	TRBJ1-2	TRBD1	CASSLLGTGDGYTF	TGTGCCAGCAGCTTATTGGGGACAGGGGACGGCTACACCTTC
TRBV11-2	many	TRBJ2-2	-	CASSPVTGELFF	TGTGCCAGCAGCCCGGTAACCGGGGAGCTGTTTTTT
TRBV2	many	TRBJ2-5	-	CAAGQQQETQYF	TGTGCCGCCGGCCAGCAACAAGAGACCCAGTACTTC
TRBV5-1	few	TRBJ2-1	-	CASSLDARVGEQFF	TGCGCCAGCAGCTTGGACGCCAGGGTAGGTGAGCAGTTCTTC
TRBV6-4	-	TRBJ2-3	TRBD2	CASRRDYLTDTQYF	TGTGCCAGCAGGAGGGACTATCTCACAGATACGCAGTATTTT
TRBV21-1	-	TRBJ2-3	-	CASSKMGPESTQYF	TGTGCCAGCAGCAAAATGGGTCCAGAGAGTACGCAGTATTTT
TRBV15	-	TRBJ2-3	-	CATSSRRQTITDTQYF	TGTGCCACCAGCTCGAGAAGACAGACGATCACAGATACGCAGTATTTT
TRBV7-3	few	TRBJ2-2	-	CASMAAGELFF	TGTGCCAGCATGGCGGCCGGGGAGCTGTTTTTT
TRBV3-1	many	TRBJ2-5	TRBD1	CASSQGVAGGEETQYF	TGTGCCAGCAGCCAAGGGGTAGCAGGGGGCGAAGAGACCCAGTACTTC
TRBV7-2	many	TRBJ2-7	TRBD2	CASSLAPGLAGRDEQYF	TGTGCCAGCAGCTTAGCGCCGGGACTAGCGGGAAGAGACGAGCAGTACTTC
TRBV12-3/TRBV12-4	few	TRBJ2-3	TRBD2	CASSLAGLAGVDTQYF	TGTGCCAGCAGTTTAGCGGGACTAGCGGGAGTAGATACGCAGTATTTT
TRBV25-1	-	TRBJ2-3	TRBD2	CASSDGLAGGDTQYF	TGTGCCAGCAGTGACGGACTAGCGGGAGGGGATACGCAGTATTTT
TRBV6-2/TRBV6-3	few	TRBJ2-1	-	CASSYLSGYNEQFF	TGTGCCAGCAGTTACCTTAGCGGCTACAATGAGCAGTTCTTC
TRBV11-1	many	TRBJ2-1	TRBD2	CASSPRLAGSFYNEQFF	TGTGCCAGCAGCCCTAGACTAGCGGGGTCCTTCTACAATGAGCAGTTCTTC
TRBV27	-	TRBJ2-3	-	CASSLRVPPDTQYF	TGTGCCAGCAGTTTAAGAGTCCCACCAGATACGCAGTATTTT
TRBV4-1	many	TRBJ2-3	-	CASSQDLRAASTDTQYF	TGCGCCAGCAGCCAAGATCTCCGGGCGGCTAGCACAGATACGCAGTATTTT
TRBV6-5	many	TRBJ1-6	TRBD1	CASSFRTGIYNSPLHF	TGTGCCAGCAGTTTCCGGACAGGGATATATAATTCACCCCTCCACTTT
TRBV7-9	few	TRBJ1-4	TRBD1	CASSLGIGGEKLFF	TGTGCCAGCAGCTTAGGTATAGGGGGCGAAAAACTGTTTTTT
TRBV20-1	-	TRBJ2-3	TRBD1	CSAPDRGSTDTQYF	TGCAGTGCGCCCGACAGGGGATCGACAGATACGCAGTATTTT
TRBV25-1	many	TRBJ2-3	-	CASSGPWGDTQYF	TGTGCCAGCAGTGGGCCGTGGGGGGATACGCAGTATTTT